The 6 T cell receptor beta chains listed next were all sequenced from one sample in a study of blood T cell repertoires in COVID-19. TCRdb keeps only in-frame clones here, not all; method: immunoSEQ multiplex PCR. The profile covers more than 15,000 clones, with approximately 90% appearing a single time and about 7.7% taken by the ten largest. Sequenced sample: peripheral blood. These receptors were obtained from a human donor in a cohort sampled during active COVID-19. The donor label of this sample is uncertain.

The CDR3 DNA follows: TGTGCCAGCAGCCGCGGGCCCGGAGAGCCGTCAGCTTTCTTT. This sequence encodes CASSRGPGEPSAFF. The chain employs TRBV5-4 and TRBJ1-1; no firm D call. Trimming removed 4 bases from V and 10 bases from J, with 20 bases in between. Germline CDR1 reads SGHNT; CDR2 reads YYREEE (reference sequence). The CDR3 totals 14 residues.

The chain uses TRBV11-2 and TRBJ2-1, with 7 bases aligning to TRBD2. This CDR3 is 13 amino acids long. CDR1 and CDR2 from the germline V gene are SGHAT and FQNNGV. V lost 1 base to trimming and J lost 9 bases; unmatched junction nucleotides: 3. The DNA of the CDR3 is TGTGCCAGCAGCTTAGGGACTAGTGGTGAGCAGTTCTTC. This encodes CASSLGTSGEQFF.

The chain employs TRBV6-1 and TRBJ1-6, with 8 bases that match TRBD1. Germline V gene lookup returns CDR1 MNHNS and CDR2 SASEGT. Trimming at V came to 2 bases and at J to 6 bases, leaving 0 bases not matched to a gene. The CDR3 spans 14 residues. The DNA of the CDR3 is TGTGCCAGCAGTGAACAGGGGGCTAATTCACCCCTCCACTTT. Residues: CASSEQGANSPLHF.

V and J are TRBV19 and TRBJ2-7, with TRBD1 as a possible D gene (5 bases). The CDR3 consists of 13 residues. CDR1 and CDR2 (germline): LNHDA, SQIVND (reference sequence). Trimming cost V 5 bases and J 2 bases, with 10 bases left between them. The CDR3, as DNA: TGTGCCAGTAGTTACAGGATCACCTACGAGCAGTACTTC. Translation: CASSYRITYEQYF.

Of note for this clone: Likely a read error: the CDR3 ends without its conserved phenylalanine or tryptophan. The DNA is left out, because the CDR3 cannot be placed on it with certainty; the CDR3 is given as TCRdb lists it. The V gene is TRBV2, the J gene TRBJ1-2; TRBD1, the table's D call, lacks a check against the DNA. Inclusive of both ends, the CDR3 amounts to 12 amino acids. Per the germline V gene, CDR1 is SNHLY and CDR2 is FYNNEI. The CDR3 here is CASSEHGQGPAG.

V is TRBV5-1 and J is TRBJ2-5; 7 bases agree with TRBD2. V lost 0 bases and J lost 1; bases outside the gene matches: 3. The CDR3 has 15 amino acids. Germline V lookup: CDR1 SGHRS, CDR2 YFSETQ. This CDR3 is CASSLGSSGQETQYF. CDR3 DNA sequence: TGCGCCAGCAGCTTGGGGTCTAGCGGCCAAGAGACCCAGTACTTC.